The 32 T cell receptor beta chains in this list originate from one sample, sequenced in a study of patients and donors after allogeneic stem cell transplantation. TCRdb used MiXCR to reprocess the RT-PCR reads, holding one entry per CDR3 protein. The sample yields about a million distinct CDR3 sequences, more than 15% seen once. The specimen sequenced was blood, either unsorted or a sorted T cell fraction (not recorded which). The receptors originated from a human donor who was either an allogeneic HSCT recipient or a stem cell or donor lymphocyte infusion donor (not recorded which). It is not recorded whose cells these are; they may come from a transplant donor.

This clonotype was observed a few times. The V and J genes are TRBV5-5 and TRBJ2-1; 8 nucleotides match TRBD2. V trimming: 4 bases; J trimming: 3 bases; junction bases outside the gene matches: 6. CDR1 is SGHKS, CDR2 YYEKEE, per germline (reference sequence). CDR3 length: 15 residues. CDR3 amino acids: CASSTSGGLYNEQFF. As DNA, the CDR3 is TGTGCCAGCAGCACGTCGGGGGGGCTCTACAATGAGCAGTTCTTC. The whole variable domain, filled in from reference TRBV5-5 and TRBJ2-1, reads DAGVTQSPTHLIKTRGQQVTLRCSPISGHKSVSWYQQVLGQGPQFIFQYYEKEERGRGNFPDRFSARQFPNYSSELNVNALLLGDSALYLCASSTSGGLYNEQFFGPGTRLTVL.

The rearrangement links TRBV14 to TRBJ2-2; D is unclear. Germline V gene lookup returns CDR1 SGHDN and CDR2 FVKESK. The CDR3 length is 15 residues. V lost 5 bases and J 0 bases, leaving 10 bases between the germline ends. The CDR3 sequence: CASSAPEPNTGELFF. The CDR3 nucleotides are TGTGCCAGCAGCGCCCCGGAGCCGAACACCGGGGAGCTGTTTTTT.

The rearrangement links TRBV14 to TRBJ1-4; 8 bases map to TRBD1. This CDR3 spans 16 amino acids. Germline V gene data show CDR1 as SGHDN and CDR2 as FVKESK. The V gene end was trimmed by 4 bases and the J gene end by 8 bases; junction bases not matched to a gene: 12. This chain's CDR3 is CASSPGTDRGAEKLFF. The CDR3 coding sequence is TGTGCCAGCAGCCCTGGAACCGACAGGGGTGCGGAAAAACTGTTTTTT.

This clonotype was observed a handful of times. The chain recombines TRBV6-1 with TRBJ1-5; no clear D. Germline-derived CDR1 and CDR2 are MNHNS and SASEGT. This CDR3 spans 15 amino acids. V dropped 6 bases and J dropped 0 bases, with 12 bases sitting between them. CDR3 amino acids: CASRDGWYSNQPQHF. As DNA, the CDR3 is TGTGCCAGCAGGGACGGCTGGTATAGCAATCAGCCCCAGCATTTT.

The table lists this clonotype with a few counts. This chain uses TRBV7-9 with TRBJ1-1; D remains unclear. V dropped 1 base and J dropped 8 bases, with 11 bases sitting between them. CDR3 length equals 13 residues. Germline CDR1 and CDR2: SEHNR and FQNEAQ (reference sequence). For the CDR3, the DNA is TGTGCCAGCAGCTTAGGCCAGCCCGGGGAAGCTTTCTTT. Its protein product is CASSLGQPGEAFF.

This clonotype was observed a few times. V and J are TRBV6-2 or TRBV6-3 and TRBJ1-1; D uncertain. From germline, CDR1 is MNHEY and CDR2 SVGEGT. Trimming shortened V by 7 bases and J by 1 base, and 10 bases separated the two germline ends. CDR3 length: 13 amino acids. This CDR3 is CASKPTENTEAFF. The CDR3 DNA sequence: TGTGCCAGCAAACCAACAGAGAACACTGAAGCTTTCTTT.

This clonotype appeared a few times. This rearrangement joins TRBV6-1 to TRBJ2-2; D is possibly TRBD2 (5 bases). Deletions cut 4 bases from V and 0 bases from J, with 6 bases between. CDR3 length: 14 amino acids. Germline CDR1 MNHNS, CDR2 SASEGT. The CDR3 spells CASSAGTNTGELFF. The CDR3 coding sequence is TGTGCCAGCAGTGCCGGGACGAACACCGGGGAGCTGTTTTTT.

This clonotype has more than one count but fewer than ten. CDR3 amino acids: CSATPEEGPETQYF. CDR3 sequence (DNA): TGCAGTGCTACCCCGGAGGAGGGTCCAGAGACCCAGTACTTC. V is TRBV20-1 and J is TRBJ2-5, with D perhaps matching TRBD2 (6 bases). This CDR3 region has 14 residues. CDR1 DFQATT and CDR2 SNEGSKA come from the germline V gene (reference sequence). Between the trimmed V and J ends, which lost 4 bases and 4 bases, there was a span of 16 bases.

The J gene is TRBJ2-3, the V gene TRBV3-1; 7 bases agree with TRBD2. Germline V gene data show CDR1 as LGHDT and CDR2 as YNNKEL (reference sequence). The CDR3 is 15 amino acids. J gave up 6 bases and V 1 base, and 7 bases lay outside the gene matches. The DNA of the CDR3 is TGTGCCAGCAGCCAAGGTATTAGGACTAGGGATACGCAGTATTTT. This translates into CASSQGIRTRDTQYF.

The V and J genes are TRBV4-3 and TRBJ1-2; D perhaps matches TRBD1 (5 bases). The germline gives CDR1 LGHNA, CDR2 YSLEER. Between the trimmed V and J ends, which lost 2 bases and 4 bases, there was a span of 14 bases. The CDR3 sequence is 15 residues long. For the CDR3, the DNA is TGCGCCAGCAGCCAACTGGGGGACTGGGGCTATGGCTACACCTTC. This sequence encodes CASSQLGDWGYGYTF.

This clonotype was detected a few times. The chain employs TRBV19 and TRBJ1-5; D possibly corresponds to TRBD1 (5 bases). The CDR3 runs to 15 residues. The germline V gene encodes CDR1 LNHDA and CDR2 SQIVND (reference sequence). V was clipped by 5 bases and J by 11 bases, with 22 bases between them. Here the CDR3 reads CASSPPGPGQMAQHF. CDR3 nucleotides: TGTGCCAGTAGTCCTCCGGGACCGGGGCAAATGGCCCAGCATTTT.

The CDR3 sequence is CASSTAFRGSGNTIYF. The CDR3, as DNA: TGTGCCAGCAGCACGGCCTTCCGGGGCTCTGGAAACACCATATATTTT. The J gene is TRBJ1-3, the V gene TRBV21-1. TRBV21-1 is an annotated pseudogene. The CDR3 is made up of 16 amino acids.

This clonotype was counted between two and nine times. The V gene is TRBV13, the J gene TRBJ2-1; D is tentatively TRBD1 or TRBD2 (6 bases each). V was shortened by 1 base and J by 8 bases, with 18 bases between the two germline ends. Germline CDR1 and CDR2: PRHDT and FYEKMQ (reference sequence). The CDR3 extends over 16 amino acids. The CDR3 protein is CASSLAGRKRGDEQFF. CDR3 nucleotide sequence: TGTGCCAGCAGCTTAGCGGGTCGCAAAAGGGGGGATGAGCAGTTCTTC.

Many counts were recorded for this clonotype. The chain has TRBV12-3 or TRBV12-4 and TRBJ2-1; 7 bases are a match to TRBD2. The CDR3 length is 15 residues. The J segment lost 6 bases and the V segment lost 1 base, leaving 6 bases of the junction unmatched. The CDR3 DNA follows: TGTGCCAGCAGTTTAGGACTAGCCGTAAGCAATGAGCAGTTCTTC. It yields the protein CASSLGLAVSNEQFF.

The chain combines TRBV5-1 with TRBJ2-3; TRBD2 aligns across 7 bases. Trimming cost V 5 bases and J 5 bases; bases outside gene matches: 17. CDR1 and CDR2 (germline): SGHRS, YFSETQ. This CDR3 is 17 amino acids long. The CDR3 sequence: CASSFFGASGPQDTQYF. DNA of the CDR3: TGCGCCAGCAGTTTTTTTGGGGCTAGCGGCCCTCAAGATACGCAGTATTTT.

J is TRBJ1-5 and V is TRBV12-3 or TRBV12-4; D remains ambiguous. The CDR3 runs to 15 residues. The V gene lost 5 bases and the J gene lost 0 bases, with 11 bases spanning the gap. CDR3 bases: TGTGCCAGCAGTATGGTGGCAAATAGCAATCAGCCCCAGCATTTT. It yields the protein CASSMVANSNQPQHF.

This clonotype was observed a few times. CDR3 sequence (DNA): TGTGCCAGCAGTTCAGGCAGGGGGCGTGGGATATACGAGCAGTACTTC. It encodes CASSSGRGRGIYEQYF. The rearrangement uses TRBV12-3 or TRBV12-4 and TRBJ2-7; 8 bases agree with TRBD1. This CDR3 contains 16 residues. After removal of 4 bases from V and 4 bases from J, the junction contained 12 bases not matched to a gene.

The gene calls are TRBV20-1 and TRBJ2-7; the match to TRBD1 covers 8 bases. The ends lost 3 bases at V and 5 bases at J; junction bases unmatched: 9. CDR1 is DFQATT and CDR2 is SNEGSKA in the germline V gene (reference sequence). The length of the CDR3 is 14 residues. For the CDR3, the DNA is TGCAGTGCTAGGTCCCGGACAGGGACCCACGAGCAGTACTTC. This translates into CSARSRTGTHEQYF.

The rearrangement links TRBV11-1 to TRBJ2-1, with 7 bases matching TRBD2. The germline V gene has CDR1 SGHAT and CDR2 FQDESV (reference sequence). Trimming removed 3 bases from V and 6 bases from J; junction bases left unmatched: 8. This CDR3 spans 15 amino acids. For the CDR3, the DNA is TGTGCCAGCAGCTTTCCCGGACTAGGATCCAATGAGCAGTTCTTC. Its translation is CASSFPGLGSNEQFF.

The chain employs TRBV9 and TRBJ2-5; D is possibly TRBD1 or TRBD2 (5 bases each). Germline V gene data show CDR1 as SGDLS and CDR2 as YYNGEE. V dropped 3 bases and J dropped 4 bases, with 16 bases sitting between them. The CDR3 consists of 15 residues. CDR3: CASSARLGEIETQYF. CDR3 sequence (DNA): TGTGCCAGCAGCGCCCGTCTGGGGGAGATAGAGACCCAGTACTTC.

The chain couples TRBV11-1 to TRBJ2-1; D perhaps matches TRBD1 (5 bases). The CDR3 contains 11 residues. Trimming took off 10 bases at V and 9 bases at J, with 13 bases between the two ends. Germline V gives CDR1 SGHAT, CDR2 FQDESV (reference sequence). The CDR3 DNA sequence: TGTGCCACTACGACTGGGGCTGAGCAGTTCTTC. This sequence encodes CATTTGAEQFF.

About this clonotype: As the CDR3 is not closed by the conserved phenylalanine or tryptophan, this likely results from a read error. This chain connects TRBV7-8 to TRBJ2-7; D is unclear. CDR3 length equals 12 residues. CDR1 SGHVS and CDR2 FQNEAQ come from the germline V gene. V lost 1 base to trimming and J lost 6 bases, with 7 bases between them. The CDR3 sequence is CASSLGLGEQYY. For the CDR3, the DNA is TGTGCCAGCAGCTTAGGACTGGGCGAGCAGTACTAC.

The V and J genes are TRBV24-1 and TRBJ2-3; 8 bases agree with TRBD1. Per germline, CDR1 KGHDR and CDR2 SFDVKD. The CDR3 sequence is 15 residues long. V trimming: 5 bases; J trimming: 5 bases; junction bases outside the gene matches: 8. The CDR3 DNA reads TGTGCCACCAGTGCCGGACAGGGATTTTTAGATACGCAGTATTTT. Residues: CATSAGQGFLDTQYF.

The chain links TRBV7-8 to TRBJ2-3; possibly TRBD1 for D (6 bases). In germline, CDR1 is SGHVS, CDR2 FQNEAQ. CDR3 length: 16 residues. V was pared by 3 bases and J by 1 base, with 14 bases between. CDR3 nucleotides: TGTGCCAGCAGCTTTTGGGCGGCAGGGGGCACAGATACGCAGTATTTT. Translated, it gives CASSFWAAGGTDTQYF.

This clonotype was seen more than once but under ten times. The chain uses TRBV29-1 and TRBJ2-7; TRBD1 aligns across 7 bases. Germline lookup yields CDR1 SQVTM and CDR2 ANQGSEA. The CDR3 is 12 amino acids. The junction had 4 bases not matched to a gene; V was cut back by 8 bases and J by 0 bases. The chain's CDR3 is CSFRDSSYEQYF. The CDR3 DNA reads as TGCAGCTTTCGGGACAGCTCCTACGAGCAGTACTTC.

V and J are TRBV20-1 and TRBJ1-1, with D possibly matching TRBD1 (6 bases). The CDR3 spans 15 residues. Trimming cost V 0 bases and J 2 bases, with 13 bases left between them. The germline V gene encodes CDR1 DFQATT and CDR2 SNEGSKA (reference sequence). The chain's CDR3 is CSARDRGGGNTEAFF. The CDR3 nucleotides read TGCAGTGCTAGAGATCGGGGGGGCGGTAACACTGAAGCTTTCTTT.

The rearrangement joins TRBV7-3 to TRBJ2-1; 9 bases are shared with TRBD2. J gave up 1 base and V 2 bases, and 12 bases lay outside the gene matches. Germline V lookup: CDR1 SGHTA, CDR2 FQGTGA. The CDR3 loop spans 19 amino acids. The CDR3 loop is CASSLVASGILQSYNEQFF. The CDR3 DNA reads as TGTGCCAGCAGCTTAGTGGCTAGCGGGATTCTTCAATCCTACAATGAGCAGTTCTTC.

This clonotype has just one count. V usage is TRBV2 and J usage is TRBJ2-1, with 12 bases fitting TRBD2. There are 14 residues in the CDR3. CDR1 and CDR2 from the germline V gene are SNHLY and FYNNEI. J lost 7 bases, V lost 7 bases, and 5 bases had no gene match. The CDR3 protein is CASNRLAGENEQFF. The CDR3 DNA reads TGTGCCAGCAACCGACTAGCGGGAGAGAATGAGCAGTTCTTC. Looking up the rest from reference TRBV2 and TRBJ2-1 gives the full variable domain: EPEVTQTPSHQVTQMGQEVILRCVPISNHLYFYWYRQILGQKVEFLVSFYNNEISEKSEIFDDQFSVERPDGSNFTLKIRSTKLEDSAMYFCASNRLAGENEQFFGPGTRLTVL.

In its sample, this clonotype was seen a few times. V gene TRBV5-6 combines with J gene TRBJ1-3, with TRBD1 identical over 7 bases. CDR1 and CDR2 (germline): SGHDT, YYEEEE. This CDR3 region has 14 residues. The V and J ends lost 5 bases and 4 bases, in that order; junction bases with no gene match: 6. CDR3 sequence: CASRGTAKGNTIYF. In DNA form, the CDR3 reads TGTGCCAGCAGAGGGACAGCGAAAGGAAACACCATATATTTT. Full variable domain (outside the CDR3, taken from reference TRBV5-6 and TRBJ1-3): DAGVTQSPTHLIKTRGQQVTLRCSPKSGHDTVSWYQQALGQGPQFIFQYYEEEERQRGNFPDRFSGHQFPNYSSELNVNALLLGDSALYLCASRGTAKGNTIYFGEGSWLTVV.

V usage is TRBV24-1 and J usage is TRBJ1-5; D is ambiguous. Between the trimmed V and J ends, which lost 4 bases and 1 base, there was a span of 7 bases. Germline V lookup: CDR1 KGHDR, CDR2 SFDVKD. The CDR3 length is 14 residues. The CDR3 DNA follows: TGTGCCACCAGTGACTCAGGAAGCAATCAGCCCCAGCATTTT. Residues: CATSDSGSNQPQHF.

The rearrangement uses TRBV12-3 or TRBV12-4 and TRBJ2-1; TRBD2 is a possible D gene (6 bases). V lost 6 bases to trimming and J lost 7 bases, with 19 bases between them. The CDR3 contains 15 residues. The CDR3: CASSAKTGTPNEQFF. CDR3 bases: TGTGCCAGCAGCGCGAAAACCGGGACTCCGAATGAGCAGTTCTTC.

The V gene is TRBV5-1, the J gene TRBJ1-1, with D unclear. Germline lookup yields CDR1 SGHRS and CDR2 YFSETQ. The CDR3 loop spans 15 amino acids. V lost 4 bases and J lost 1, with 14 bases in between. CDR3 bases: TGCGCCAGCAGCCTAATGGACCCCTCGAACACTGAAGCTTTCTTT. This translates into CASSLMDPSNTEAFF.